This T cell receptor (beta chain) comes out of a study of blood T cell repertoires in COVID-19. Turning to the study itself: From T cells, B-cell-depleted T cells, or PBMCs came the material, which was cDNA or gDNA.

The CDR3 has 14 amino acids. Germline V gene lookup returns CDR1 LNHDA and CDR2 SQIVND (reference sequence). V lost 3 bases and J lost 3, with 12 bases in between. The repertoire was sequenced with immunoSEQ multiplex PCR; TCRdb's copy has only in-frame clones and lacks some. The table has 180,000 or so clones, 80% to 85% seen once; the top ten hold about 7%. The V and J genes are TRBV19 and TRBJ2-7; D possibly corresponds to TRBD1 (6 bases). The receptor's source is a woman between 40 and 50 years old with COVID-19, enrolled during active disease. Material: peripheral blood. The CDR3: CASSIQGPGYEQYF. The CDR3 nucleotides read TGTGCCAGTAGTATCCAGGGGCCCGGCTACGAGCAGTACTTC.